Listed below are T cell receptor beta chains from one sample, sequenced in a study of blood T cell repertoires in COVID-19. Produced via immunoSEQ multiplex PCR; TCRdb's table is partial and in-frame only. This table holds more than 200,000 clones, approximately 90% found once. Sequencing was done on a sample of PBMCs or T cells enriched from blood (not recorded which). The receptors derive from a man in his forties who had recovered from COVID-19. CDR3s include the opening cysteine and the closing phenylalanine or tryptophan. Each record gives: clone size, J gene, V gene, CDR3 protein. Clone size is given for some rows only: seen once, a few or many times, or a class if the clone is expanded.

. | TRBJ1-2 | TRBV15 | CATSTGSPLGYTF
. | TRBJ1-2 | TRBV10-3 | CAIGAGREYGYTF
. | TRBJ2-3 | TRBV3-1/TRBV3-2 | CASSRWTNTNTQYF
once | TRBJ1-5 | TRBV27 | CASSLNRSNQPQHF
. | TRBJ2-4 | TRBV3-1/TRBV3-2 | CASSQDAGGWDIQYF
. | TRBJ2-1 | TRBV27 | CASRAGTSGTYNEQFF
. | TRBJ2-1 | TRBV5-8 | CASSLDPAGAGVYNEQFF
. | TRBJ2-7 | TRBV21-1 | CASSIRQGTTEQYF
. | TRBJ2-1 | TRBV6-6 | CASSFVSGPLNEQFF
. | TRBJ1-6 | TRBV19 | CASAGSNSPLHF
few | TRBJ1-5 | TRBV19 | CASSIEDNSNQPQHF
. | TRBJ1-5 | TRBV18 | CASSPGTGLVQPQHF
once | TRBJ2-1 | TRBV2 | CASSEWTGGDYNEQFF
. | TRBJ1-5 | TRBV19 | CASSFQDRGWPQHF
. | TRBJ1-1 | TRBV11-2 | CASSWSENTEAFF
. | TRBJ2-3 | TRBV6-5 | CASSRDSTTDTQYF
. | TRBJ1-2 | TRBV10-3 | CAIRLTGTNYGYTF
. | TRBJ1-2 | TRBV5-1 | CASSPRDRAPGYTF
many | TRBJ2-3 | TRBV5-1 | CASSKKRESADTQYF
. | TRBJ2-1 | TRBV28 | CASSLHSRVVATDNEQFF